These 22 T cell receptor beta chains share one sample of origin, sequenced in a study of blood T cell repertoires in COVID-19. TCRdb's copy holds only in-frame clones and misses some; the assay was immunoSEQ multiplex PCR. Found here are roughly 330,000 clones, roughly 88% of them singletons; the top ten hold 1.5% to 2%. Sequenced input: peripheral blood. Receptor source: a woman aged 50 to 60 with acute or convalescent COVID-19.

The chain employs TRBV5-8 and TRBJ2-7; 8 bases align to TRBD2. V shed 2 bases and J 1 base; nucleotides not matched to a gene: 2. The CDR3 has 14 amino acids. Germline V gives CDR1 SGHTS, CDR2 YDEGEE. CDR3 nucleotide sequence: TGTGCCAGCAGCTTTCGGGGGGGTTCCTACGAGCAGTACTTC. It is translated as CASSFRGGSYEQYF.

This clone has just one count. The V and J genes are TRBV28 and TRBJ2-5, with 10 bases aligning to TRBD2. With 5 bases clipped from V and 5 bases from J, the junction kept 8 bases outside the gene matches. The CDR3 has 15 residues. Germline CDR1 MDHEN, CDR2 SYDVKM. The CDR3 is CASSHQAGGVETQYF. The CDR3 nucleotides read TGTGCCAGCAGTCATCAAGCGGGAGGGGTGGAGACCCAGTACTTC.

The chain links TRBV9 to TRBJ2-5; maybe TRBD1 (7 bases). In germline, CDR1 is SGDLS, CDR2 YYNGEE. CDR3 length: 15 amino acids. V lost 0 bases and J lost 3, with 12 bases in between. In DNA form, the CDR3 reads TGTGCCAGCAGCGTAGGAGACAGGGAGGAAGAGACCCAGTACTTC. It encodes CASSVGDREEETQYF.

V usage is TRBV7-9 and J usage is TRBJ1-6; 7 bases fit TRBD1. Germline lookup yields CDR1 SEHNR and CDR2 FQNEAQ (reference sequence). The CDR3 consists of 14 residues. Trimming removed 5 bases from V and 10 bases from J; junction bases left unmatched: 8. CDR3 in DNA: TGTGCCAGCAGCCGGACAGGAGGAGAGTCACCCCTCCACTTT. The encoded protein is CASSRTGGESPLHF.

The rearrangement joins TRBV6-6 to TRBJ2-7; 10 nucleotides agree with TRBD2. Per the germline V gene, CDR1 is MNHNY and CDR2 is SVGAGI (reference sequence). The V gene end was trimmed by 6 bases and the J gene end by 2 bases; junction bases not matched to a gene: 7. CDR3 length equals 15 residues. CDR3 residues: CASSPVAGGPYEQYF. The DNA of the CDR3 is TGTGCCAGCAGCCCCGTAGCGGGAGGACCCTACGAGCAGTACTTC.

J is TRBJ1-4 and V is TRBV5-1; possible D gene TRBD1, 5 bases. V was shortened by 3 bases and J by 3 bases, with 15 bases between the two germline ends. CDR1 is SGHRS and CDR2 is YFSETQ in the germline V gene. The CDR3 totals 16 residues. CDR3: CASSWPREGSNEKLFF. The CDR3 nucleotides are TGCGCCAGCAGCTGGCCCAGGGAGGGCTCTAATGAAAAACTGTTTTTT.

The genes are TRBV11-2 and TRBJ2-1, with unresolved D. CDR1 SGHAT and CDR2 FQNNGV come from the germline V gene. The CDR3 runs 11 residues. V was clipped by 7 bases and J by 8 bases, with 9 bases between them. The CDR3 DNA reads TGTGCCAGCACCCAGGCCTATGAGCAGTTCTTC. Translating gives CASTQAYEQFF.

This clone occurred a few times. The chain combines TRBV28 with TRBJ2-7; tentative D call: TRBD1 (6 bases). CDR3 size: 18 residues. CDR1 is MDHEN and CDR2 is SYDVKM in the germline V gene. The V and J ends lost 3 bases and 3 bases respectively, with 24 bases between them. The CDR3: CASSFILRSGEWDYEQYF. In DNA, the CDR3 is TGTGCCAGCAGTTTCATCCTCAGGTCAGGGGAATGGGACTACGAGCAGTACTTC.

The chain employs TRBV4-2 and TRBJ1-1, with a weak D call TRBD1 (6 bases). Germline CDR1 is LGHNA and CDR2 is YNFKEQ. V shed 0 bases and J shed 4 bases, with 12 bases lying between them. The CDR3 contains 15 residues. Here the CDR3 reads CASSQDLGGATEAFF. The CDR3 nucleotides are TGTGCCAGCAGCCAAGATTTGGGGGGGGCCACTGAAGCTTTCTTT.

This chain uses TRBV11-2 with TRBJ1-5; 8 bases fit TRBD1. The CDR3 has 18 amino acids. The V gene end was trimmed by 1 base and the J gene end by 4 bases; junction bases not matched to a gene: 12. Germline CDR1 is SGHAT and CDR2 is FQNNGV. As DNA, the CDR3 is TGTGCCAGCAGCTTAGGAGCCATTAGGACAGGGCCAAATCAGCCCCAGCATTTT. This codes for CASSLGAIRTGPNQPQHF.

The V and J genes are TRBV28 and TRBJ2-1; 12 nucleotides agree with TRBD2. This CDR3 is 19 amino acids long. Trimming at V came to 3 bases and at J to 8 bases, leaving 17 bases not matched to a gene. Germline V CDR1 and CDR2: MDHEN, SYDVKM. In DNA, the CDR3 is TGTGCCAGCAGTTTCATCTATCGTCGGACTAGCGGGGCGCCTGATGAGCAGTTCTTC. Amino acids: CASSFIYRRTSGAPDEQFF.

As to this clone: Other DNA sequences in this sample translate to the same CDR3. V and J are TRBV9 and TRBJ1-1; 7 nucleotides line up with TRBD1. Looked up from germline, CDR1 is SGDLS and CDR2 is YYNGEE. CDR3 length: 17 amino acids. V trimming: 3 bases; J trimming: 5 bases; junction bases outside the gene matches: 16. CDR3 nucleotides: TGTGCCAGCAGCGCCGCCGGACCGGGACAGCCTGGGACTGAAGCTTTCTTT. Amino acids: CASSAAGPGQPGTEAFF.

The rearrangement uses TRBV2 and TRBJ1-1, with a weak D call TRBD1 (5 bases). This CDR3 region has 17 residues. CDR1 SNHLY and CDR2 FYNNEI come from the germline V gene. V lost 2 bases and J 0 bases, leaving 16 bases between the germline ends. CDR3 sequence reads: CASSEWGGVTLNTEAFF. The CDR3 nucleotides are TGTGCCAGCAGTGAATGGGGGGGAGTGACTTTGAACACTGAAGCTTTCTTT.

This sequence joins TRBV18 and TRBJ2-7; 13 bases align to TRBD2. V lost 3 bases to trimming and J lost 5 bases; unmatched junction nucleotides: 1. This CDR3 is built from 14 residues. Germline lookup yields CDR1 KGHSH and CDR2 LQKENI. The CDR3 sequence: CASSPGTSGNEQYF. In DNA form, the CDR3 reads TGTGCCAGCTCACCCGGGACTAGCGGGAACGAGCAGTACTTC. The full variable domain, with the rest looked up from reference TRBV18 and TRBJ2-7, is NAGVMQNPRHLVRRRGQEARLRCSPMKGHSHVYWYRQLPEEGLKFMVYLQKENIIDESGMPKERFSAEFPKEGPSILRIQQVVRGDSAAYFCASSPGTSGNEQYFGPGTRLTVT.

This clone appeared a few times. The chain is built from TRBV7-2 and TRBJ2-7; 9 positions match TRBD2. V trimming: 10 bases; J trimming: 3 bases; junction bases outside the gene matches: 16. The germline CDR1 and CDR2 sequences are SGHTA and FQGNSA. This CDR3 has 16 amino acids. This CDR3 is CATISGRSLLNYEQYF. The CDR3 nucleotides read TGTGCCACGATTAGCGGGAGATCCCTCCTGAACTACGAGCAGTACTTC.

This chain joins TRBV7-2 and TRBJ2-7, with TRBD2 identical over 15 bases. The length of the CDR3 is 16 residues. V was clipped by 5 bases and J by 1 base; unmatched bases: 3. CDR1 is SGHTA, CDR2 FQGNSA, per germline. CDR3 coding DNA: TGTGCCAGCAGCATGGGACTAGCGGGAGGATCCTACGAGCAGTACTTC. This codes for CASSMGLAGGSYEQYF.

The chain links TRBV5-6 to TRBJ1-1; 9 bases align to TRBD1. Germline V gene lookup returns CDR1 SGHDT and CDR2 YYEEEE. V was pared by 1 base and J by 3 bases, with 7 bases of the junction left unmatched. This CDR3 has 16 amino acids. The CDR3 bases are TGTGCCAGCAGCTTGACAGGGGGCTTTGGGGACACTGAAGCTTTCTTT. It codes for CASSLTGGFGDTEAFF.

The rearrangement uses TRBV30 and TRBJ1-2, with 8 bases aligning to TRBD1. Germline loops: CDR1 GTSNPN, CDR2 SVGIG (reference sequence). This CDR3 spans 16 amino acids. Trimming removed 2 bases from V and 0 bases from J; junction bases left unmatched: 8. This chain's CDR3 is CAWSSYRGSANYGYTF. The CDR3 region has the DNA TGTGCCTGGAGTTCGTACAGGGGGTCGGCTAACTATGGCTACACCTTC.

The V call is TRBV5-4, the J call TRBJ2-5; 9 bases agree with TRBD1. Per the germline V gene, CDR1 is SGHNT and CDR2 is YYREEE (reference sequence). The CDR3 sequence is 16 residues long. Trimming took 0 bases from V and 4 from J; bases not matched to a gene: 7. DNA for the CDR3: TGTGCCAGCAGCTTGGCGGGACAGGGAGGCGGAGAGACCCAGTACTTC. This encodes CASSLAGQGGGETQYF.

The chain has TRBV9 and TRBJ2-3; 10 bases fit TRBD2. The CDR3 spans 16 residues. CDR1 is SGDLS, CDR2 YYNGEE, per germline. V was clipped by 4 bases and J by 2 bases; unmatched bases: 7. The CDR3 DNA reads TGTGCCAGCAGCCCGCGGACTAGCGGTAACACAGATACGCAGTATTTT. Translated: CASSPRTSGNTDTQYF.

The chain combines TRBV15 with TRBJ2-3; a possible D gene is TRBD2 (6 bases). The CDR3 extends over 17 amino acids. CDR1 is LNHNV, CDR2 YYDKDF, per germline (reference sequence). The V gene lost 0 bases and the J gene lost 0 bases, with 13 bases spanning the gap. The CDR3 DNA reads TGTGCCACCAGCAGAGATGGCCCCAGCGGGAGCACAGATACGCAGTATTTT. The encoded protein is CATSRDGPSGSTDTQYF.

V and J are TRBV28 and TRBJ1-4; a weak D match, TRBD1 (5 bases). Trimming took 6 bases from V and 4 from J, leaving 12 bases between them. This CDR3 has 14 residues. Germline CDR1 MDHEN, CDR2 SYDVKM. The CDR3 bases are TGTGCCAGCAGCCAGGCGGGGGTTAATGAAAAACTGTTTTTT. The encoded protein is CASSQAGVNEKLFF.